This T cell receptor beta chain derives from a study of blood T cell repertoires in COVID-19. Study context: Samples taken during acute and convalescent COVID-19 were collected in the United States, Italy and Spain.

Source study methods: By means of reference gene primer amplification, nucleated cell counts were estimated. Assay: immunoSEQ multiplex PCR; the TCRdb copy retains only in-frame clones and omits some. From that table come the V and J calls and clone size; the DNA was used to work out D and trimming. The data show fewer than 500,000 clones, with roughly 90% seen just once and approximately 1% held by the top ten. Participants came from roughly 25 US areas, aged roughly 18 to 95 years. Participants were placed into cohorts based on the clinical history they reported. This CDR3 contains 16 residues. Germline CDR1 is SGHVS and CDR2 is FNYEAQ. V shed 5 bases, J shed 4 bases, and the junction held 9 bases outside the gene matches.

J is TRBJ2-3 and V is TRBV7-6, with 10 positions matching TRBD2. Sequenced: PBMCs or T cells enriched from blood (not recorded which). The TCR sequence derives from a woman in her thirties with acute COVID-19. The CDR3 region is CASSPRTSGDSDTQYF. CDR3 nucleotide sequence: TGTGCCAGCAGCCCGAGGACTAGCGGCGATTCAGATACGCAGTATTTT.